This entry lists 24 T cell receptor beta chains sequenced from one sample in a study of blood T cell repertoires in COVID-19. Clones were read by immunoSEQ multiplex PCR, and TCRdb kept only the in-frame ones, dropping some. Of 140,000 to 150,000 clones listed, roughly nine tenths were seen once; the top ten hold around an eighth. Sequenced material: peripheral blood. These receptors were taken from a man younger than 30 with COVID-19, enrolled during active disease.

DNA for the CDR3: TGTGCCAGCAGCCCGCGAGGGACAGGTCGGGGTCACACTGAAGCTTTCTTT. It is translated as CASSPRGTGRGHTEAFF. The chain is built from TRBV3-1 (or the pseudogene TRBV3-2) and TRBJ1-1, with TRBD1 identical over 8 bases. CDR1 and CDR2 from the germline V gene are LGHDT and YNNKEL (reference sequence). V lost 4 bases to trimming and J lost 3 bases; unmatched junction nucleotides: 13. The CDR3 runs to 17 residues.

This clone was detected only once. The chain employs TRBV29-1 and TRBJ2-1, with 7 bases matching TRBD2. V was clipped by 6 bases and J by 4 bases; unmatched bases: 3. This CDR3 region has 12 residues. Germline values: CDR1 SQVTM, CDR2 ANQGSEA. The CDR3 nucleotides read TGCAGCGTCCTTAGCGGGTACAATGAGCAGTTCTTC. As protein: CSVLSGYNEQFF.

This clone was detected a few times. This chain links TRBV4-3 with TRBJ2-4, with D tentatively TRBD2 (5 bases). The CDR3 consists of 15 residues. Germline V gives CDR1 LGHNA, CDR2 YSLEER. Trimming shortened V by 1 base and J by 7 bases, and 14 bases separated the two germline ends. CDR3 sequence reads: CASSQVRGSGNIQYF. CDR3 coding DNA: TGCGCCAGCAGCCAAGTGAGAGGGAGTGGGAACATTCAGTACTTC.

The V call is TRBV6-4, the J call TRBJ2-3, with 7 nucleotides matching TRBD1. V lost 5 bases to trimming and J lost 5 bases; unmatched junction nucleotides: 4. There are 13 residues in the CDR3. CDR1 is MRHNA and CDR2 is SNTAGT in the germline V gene. CDR3 DNA sequence: TGTGCCAGCAGTAGACAGGGTCTAGATACGCAGTATTTT. This codes for CASSRQGLDTQYF.

Only one count was recorded for this clone. The chain uses TRBV7-8 and TRBJ1-1; 7 positions match TRBD1. V lost 1 base and J lost 7; bases outside the gene matches: 3. In germline, CDR1 is SGHVS, CDR2 FQNEAQ. The CDR3 contains 13 residues. The CDR3 is CASSLGQGVEAFF. DNA of the CDR3: TGTGCCAGCAGCTTAGGGCAGGGGGTTGAAGCTTTCTTT.

This chain uses TRBV7-9 with TRBJ1-1; D possibly corresponds to TRBD1 (5 bases). The germline V gene has CDR1 SEHNR and CDR2 FQNEAQ (reference sequence). V was shortened by 11 bases and J by 1 base, with 11 bases between the two germline ends. The CDR3 extends over 12 amino acids. This chain's CDR3 is CADGDRNTEAFF. The CDR3 DNA follows: TGTGCCGACGGAGACAGGAACACTGAAGCTTTCTTT. The full variable domain, its missing parts supplied by reference TRBV7-9 and TRBJ1-1, is DTGVSQNPRHKITKRGQNVTFRCDPISEHNRLYWYRQTLGQGPEFLTYFQNEAQLEKSRLLSDRFSAERPKGSFSTLEIQRTEQGDSAMYLCADGDRNTEAFFGQGTRLTVV.

The chain couples TRBV20-1 to TRBJ1-2; D is unresolved. CDR1 and CDR2 from the germline V gene are DFQATT and SNEGSKA (reference sequence). V was pared by 3 bases and J by 8 bases, with 13 bases between. The CDR3 contains 12 residues. CDR3 in amino acids: CSASWGGEGYTF. The CDR3 DNA is TGCAGTGCTAGTTGGGGTGGGGAGGGCTACACCTTC.

As regards this clone: A read error may produce the germline difference seen at one junction end. V is TRBV2 and J is TRBJ1-4; 8 bases map to TRBD1. CDR3 length equals 14 residues. Germline V CDR1 and CDR2: SNHLY, FYNNEI. The CDR3 nucleotides read TGTGCCAGCAGTGAGGACAGGGCGAGTGAAAAACTGCTTTTT. Its translation: CASSEDRASEKLLF.

This chain links TRBV5-8 with TRBJ2-5, with D tentatively TRBD2 (6 bases). There are 13 residues in the CDR3. The germline V gene has CDR1 SGHTS and CDR2 YDEGEE. Trimming removed 2 bases at V and 4 bases at J, with 9 bases between. The CDR3 region is CASSFAGRETQYF. DNA of the CDR3: TGTGCCAGCAGCTTTGCGGGACGAGAGACCCAGTACTTC.

The chain carries TRBV4-3 and TRBJ2-1; 8 bases are a match to TRBD2. CDR3 length: 16 residues. J gave up 6 bases and V 0 bases, and 7 bases lay outside the gene matches. Germline CDR1 reads LGHNA; CDR2 reads YSLEER. DNA of the CDR3: TGCGCCAGCAGCCAAGAGGGCGGACTAGCAGTCAATGAGCAGTTCTTC. Protein: CASSQEGGLAVNEQFF.

The chain has TRBV19 and TRBJ1-5; 10 bases are a match to TRBD1. The V and J ends lost 4 bases and 5 bases, in that order; junction bases with no gene match: 2. Germline CDR1 reads LNHDA; CDR2 reads SQIVND (reference sequence). The CDR3 contains 14 residues. CDR3 protein: CASSRQGADQPQHF. The CDR3 DNA reads TGTGCCAGTAGTAGACAGGGGGCTGATCAGCCCCAGCATTTT.

V and J are TRBV5-1 and TRBJ2-5; 10 bases are a match to TRBD1. The germline V gene has CDR1 SGHRS and CDR2 YFSETQ. J gave up 3 bases and V 5 bases, and 7 bases lay outside the gene matches. The CDR3 contains 15 residues. The CDR3 loop reads CASSHRDRGKETQYF. CDR3 DNA sequence: TGCGCCAGCAGTCACCGGGACAGGGGAAAAGAGACCCAGTACTTC. Full variable domain (outside the CDR3, taken from reference TRBV5-1 and TRBJ2-5): KAGVTQTPRYLIKTRGQQVTLSCSPISGHRSVSWYQQTPGQGLQFLFEYFSETQRNKGNFPGRFSGRQFSNSRSEMNVSTLELGDSALYLCASSHRDRGKETQYFGPGTRLLVL.

The J gene is TRBJ2-5, the V gene TRBV14, with 7 positions matching TRBD2. This CDR3 has 17 amino acids. The germline gives CDR1 SGHDN, CDR2 FVKESK. V lost 0 bases and J lost 5; bases outside the gene matches: 12. The CDR3 DNA sequence: TGTGCCAGCAGCCAAGAAGGCCAGCGGGACCGACGGGAGACCCAGTACTTC. It yields the protein CASSQEGQRDRRETQYF.

The CDR3 DNA follows: TGTGCCAGCAGCTTGTTTTCGGGGCGGGAGAACACCGGGGAGCTGTTTTTT. Its protein product is CASSLFSGRENTGELFF. The chain employs TRBV5-6 and TRBJ2-2; D is possibly TRBD2 (6 bases). The CDR3 is 17 residues long. Germline lookup yields CDR1 SGHDT and CDR2 YYEEEE. V was cut by 1 base and J by 1 base, with 14 bases left in between. Combining the CDR3 with reference TRBV5-6 and TRBJ2-2 gives the whole variable domain DAGVTQSPTHLIKTRGQQVTLRCSPKSGHDTVSWYQQALGQGPQFIFQYYEEEERQRGNFPDRFSGHQFPNYSSELNVNALLLGDSALYLCASSLFSGRENTGELFFGEGSRLTVL.

This chain uses TRBV4-2 with TRBJ2-7; D gene unclear. Looked up from germline, CDR1 is LGHNA and CDR2 is YNFKEQ. V was pared by 5 bases and J by 3 bases, with 11 bases between. The CDR3 sequence is 13 residues long. The CDR3 loop is CASSRDLFYEQYF. The CDR3 DNA reads as TGTGCCAGCAGCAGAGATCTCTTCTACGAGCAGTACTTC.

V is TRBV28 and J is TRBJ1-2, with a possible D match to TRBD1 (5 bases). Looked up from germline, CDR1 is MDHEN and CDR2 is SYDVKM. V lost 6 bases and J lost 0, with 20 bases in between. This CDR3 is built from 17 residues. This CDR3 reads CASSFPTAIQTNYGYTF. The CDR3 bases are TGTGCCAGCAGCTTTCCGACAGCGATCCAAACTAACTATGGCTACACCTTC.

On this clone: An end of the junction differs from the germline gene, which may be a read error. V is TRBV5-6 and J is TRBJ1-4, with 9 bases matching TRBD1. Germline loops: CDR1 SGHDT, CDR2 YYEEEE. The CDR3 totals 15 residues. The CDR3 bases are TGTGCCAGCAGCTTATTCCCGGACAGGGGCGAAGAACTGCTTTTT. Encoded protein: CASSLFPDRGEELLF.

The chain couples TRBV28 to TRBJ2-1; 8 bases align to TRBD1. The germline V gene has CDR1 MDHEN and CDR2 SYDVKM. The length of the CDR3 is 17 residues. V lost 4 bases and J lost 0; bases outside the gene matches: 8. In DNA, the CDR3 is TGTGCCAGCAGTTCGCCTGACAGGGGACACTCCTACAATGAGCAGTTCTTC. Translated: CASSSPDRGHSYNEQFF.

This rearrangement joins TRBV6-5 to TRBJ2-7, with TRBD1 as a possible D gene (5 bases). V was pared by 7 bases and J by 1 base, with 14 bases between. The CDR3 is made up of 14 amino acids. Looked up from germline, CDR1 is MNHEY and CDR2 is SVGAGI. For the CDR3, the DNA is TGTGCCAGCACGTCCCTGGGGCAGTCCTACGAGCAGTACTTC. It codes for CASTSLGQSYEQYF.

The rearrangement uses TRBV30 and TRBJ2-3; 10 nucleotides align to TRBD2. Germline assignment: CDR1 GTSNPN and CDR2 SVGIG (reference sequence). The CDR3 runs to 15 residues. Trimming removed 1 base from V and 5 bases from J; junction bases left unmatched: 6. As DNA, the CDR3 is TGTGCCTGGAGTGCTCTAGCGGGAGAAGGAGATACGCAGTATTTT. Translated, it gives CAWSALAGEGDTQYF.

The V call is TRBV6-2 or TRBV6-3, the J call TRBJ2-5, with D possibly called TRBD1 or TRBD2 (5 bases each). In germline, CDR1 is MNHEY, CDR2 SVGEGT. There are 14 residues in the CDR3. V shed 6 bases and J shed 1 base, with 12 bases lying between them. For the CDR3, the DNA is TGTGCCAGCAGCGGGGCCAGTGGCCAAGAGACCCAGTACTTC. This gives the protein CASSGASGQETQYF.

V usage is TRBV6-2 or TRBV6-3 and J usage is TRBJ2-3; TRBD2 matches 11 bases. This CDR3 region has 16 residues. With V trimmed by 2 bases and J by 5 bases, 6 bases remained unmatched. Germline V gives CDR1 MNHEY, CDR2 SVGEGT. DNA for the CDR3: TGTGCCAGCAGTTACGGGACTAGCGGCGTACTAGATACGCAGTATTTT. The encoded protein is CASSYGTSGVLDTQYF.

The J gene is TRBJ2-3, the V gene TRBV4-2; 8 bases align to TRBD2. The V and J ends lost 4 bases and 6 bases, in that order; junction bases with no gene match: 6. Per germline, CDR1 LGHNA and CDR2 YNFKEQ. This CDR3 has 14 residues. The CDR3 DNA sequence: TGTGCCAGCAGCCCCGGGAGGGGCTCGGATACGCAGTATTTT. Its translation is CASSPGRGSDTQYF.

The chain has TRBV19 and TRBJ1-2; 7 nucleotides line up with TRBD1. The length of the CDR3 is 16 residues. Germline-derived CDR1 and CDR2 are LNHDA and SQIVND (reference sequence). V lost 0 bases to trimming and J lost 8 bases; unmatched junction nucleotides: 12. CDR3 sequence reads: CASSIDRRVNRGGYTF. In DNA, the CDR3 is TGTGCCAGTAGTATAGATCGGCGGGTCAACAGGGGCGGCTACACCTTC.